What follows are 10 T cell receptor beta chains derived from one specimen sequenced in a study of blood T cells in healthy people across ages. The authors ran a second PCR of 7 to 11 cycles using a sample-barcoded 5' primer and a J-beta primer mix. TCRdb re-called the 5' RACE reads through MiXCR, storing one row per CDR3 protein. The sample gives 750,000 to 950,000 distinct CDR3 sequences, more than 25% of which show up once; 2.5% to 3.5% is in the top ten. The same data also contributed to another study, on T cells of mothers and their children.

The sequencing input was blood. These receptors were obtained from a boy between 5 and 17 years old in good health.

In this sample, this clonotype turned up a few times. The chain carries TRBV28 and TRBJ2-7; the D is unclear. The CDR3 sequence is 13 residues long. The V gene lost 3 bases and the J gene lost 3 bases, with 9 bases spanning the gap. The germline CDR1 and CDR2 sequences are MDHEN and SYDVKM. The CDR3 here is CASSFNSYYEQYF. DNA for the CDR3: TGTGCCAGCAGTTTTAACAGCTACTACGAGCAGTACTTC.

This clonotype was recorded only once. V and J are TRBV15 and TRBJ2-1; 12 positions agree with TRBD2. The ends lost 2 bases at V and 5 bases at J; junction bases unmatched: 4. CDR1 and CDR2 from the germline V gene are LNHNV and YYDKDF (reference sequence). The CDR3 contains 16 residues. In nucleotides, the CDR3 is TGTGCCACCAGCAGAACGACTAGCGGGGGAGACAATGAGCAGTTCTTC. It encodes CATSRTTSGGDNEQFF.

This clonotype has more than one count but fewer than ten. A read error may produce the germline difference seen at one junction end. This rearrangement joins TRBV7-8 to TRBJ2-7; D is perhaps TRBD2 (7 bases). The V gene's germline CDR1 is SGHVS and CDR2 FQNEAQ. The CDR3 runs 14 residues. CDR3: CASSPGRSVRGQHF. CDR3 DNA sequence: TGTGCCAGCAGCCCAGGGCGGTCTGTGCGGGGGCAGCACTTC. The full variable domain, rest sourced from reference TRBV7-8 and TRBJ2-7, is GAGVSQSPRYKVAKRGQDVALRCDPISGHVSLFWYQQALGQGPEFLTYFQNEAQLDKSGLPSDRFFAERPEGSVSTLKIQRTQQEDSAVYLCASSPGRSVRGQHFGPGTRLTVT.

This clonotype was seen only a few times. CDR3 in DNA: TGTGCCAGCAGCGTGCGCGGGGTGTACAATGAGCAGTTCTTC. Translated: CASSVRGVYNEQFF. The rearrangement joins TRBV9 to TRBJ2-1; tentative D call: TRBD2 (6 bases). V was trimmed by 2 bases and J by 4 bases, leaving 10 bases between them. Germline values: CDR1 SGDLS, CDR2 YYNGEE. This CDR3 is built from 14 residues.

There are a few counts of this clonotype. The chain combines TRBV5-1 with TRBJ2-1; 11 positions agree with TRBD1. The germline gives CDR1 SGHRS, CDR2 YFSETQ. This CDR3 is 14 amino acids long. Germline trimming cut 2 bases from V and 9 bases from J; bases unmatched to any gene: 4. For the CDR3, the DNA is TGCGCCAGCAGCTTTGGACAGGGGGCTGGTGAGCAGTTCTTC. Protein sequence: CASSFGQGAGEQFF.

This clonotype was observed a handful of times. The rearrangement links TRBV6-5 to TRBJ1-3; D unresolved. Trimming pared 2 bases from V and 0 bases from J, leaving 8 bases between. Germline loops: CDR1 MNHEY, CDR2 SVGAGI. This CDR3 has 15 amino acids. The CDR3 nucleotides are TGTGCCAGCAGTTACGGCAGCACCTCTGGAAACACCATATATTTT. Amino acids: CASSYGSTSGNTIYF.

The chain employs TRBV3-1 and TRBJ2-6; a weak D match, TRBD1 (6 bases). Trimming took 5 bases from V and 0 from J, leaving 17 bases between them. CDR1 LGHDT and CDR2 YNNKEL come from the germline V gene (reference sequence). The CDR3 has 18 residues. The CDR3 sequence: CASSSLTGPSSGANVLTF. In DNA form, the CDR3 reads TGTGCCAGCAGCTCTTTGACAGGTCCCAGCTCTGGGGCCAACGTCCTGACTTTC.

The gene calls are TRBV21-1 and TRBJ2-1; the table assigns TRBD1, which was not confirmed against the DNA. TRBV21-1 is a documented pseudogene. The CDR3 length is 15 residues. The CDR3 DNA is TGTGCCAGCAGCCGACGGGGGGGGCCGCTCAATGAGCAGTTCTTC. Translating gives CASSRRGGPLNEQFF.

The chain links TRBV12-3 or TRBV12-4 to TRBJ1-1; no reliable D call. The CDR3 runs 14 residues. Trimming pared 7 bases from V and 5 bases from J, leaving 17 bases between. The CDR3 reads CASTLGGRWTEAFF. The CDR3 coding sequence is TGTGCCAGCACCCTAGGAGGGAGGTGGACTGAAGCTTTCTTT.

Of note for this clonotype: No conserved phenylalanine or tryptophan ends this CDR3, so it is likely a read error. CDR3 loop: CSVGQAQETQYL. CDR3 in DNA: TGCAGCGTTGGACAGGCTCAAGAGACCCAGTACCTC. The rearrangement joins TRBV29-1 to TRBJ2-5; tentative D call: TRBD1 (6 bases). This CDR3 contains 12 residues. V was clipped by 4 bases and J by 2 bases, with 8 bases between them. CDR1 is SQVTM and CDR2 is ANQGSEA in the germline V gene.